Listed below are T cell receptor beta chains from one sample, sequenced in a study of Tregs in tolerant kidney transplant recipients. Using immunoSEQ multiplex PCR, the repertoire was profiled, and TCRdb retains in-frame clones only, with some absent. The sample lists tens of thousands of clones; over 65% were seen once. Which antigens these TCRs recognize remains unknown. The specimen sequenced was Tregs from blood cultured with allogeneic cells. These receptors originate from a human donor in good health. CDR3s include the opening cysteine and the closing phenylalanine or tryptophan. D genes are given only for firm matches. Part of the rows lack a size; the others show once, few, many or a class for expanded clones.

clone size	V gene	J gene	D gene	CDR3 DNA	CDR3 protein
once	TRBV11-2	TRBJ1-4	NA	TGTGCCAGCAGCTTATCGGGAACCCGGGGTCTCAATGAAAAACTGTTTTTT	CASSLSGTRGLNEKLFF
few	TRBV30	TRBJ1-2	TRBD1	TGTGCCTGGAATTCGGACAGGGGGGACGGCTACACCTTC	CAWNSDRGDGYTF
NA	TRBV6-1	TRBJ2-7	TRBD1	TGTGCCAGCTCCCGGACAGGGCCGGGGGAGCAGTACTTC	CASSRTGPGEQYF
NA	TRBV18	TRBJ1-3	NA	TGTGCCAGCTCACCATGGGACGGCTCTGGAAACACCATATATTTT	CASSPWDGSGNTIYF
NA	TRBV7-2	TRBJ2-5	TRBD2	TGTGCCAGCAGCTCCGGGGGGGAAAAGGCGGAGACCCAGTACTTC	CASSSGGEKAETQYF
NA	TRBV18	TRBJ1-2	NA	TGTGCCAGCTCACGGGCGGGAGTGGATAACTATGGCTACACCTTC	CASSRAGVDNYGYTF
NA	TRBV6-6	TRBJ2-3	TRBD2	TGTGCCAGCATATCTGGGACTAGCCGTGATACGCAGTATTTT	CASISGTSRDTQYF
once	TRBV9	TRBJ2-5	TRBD2	TGTGCCAGCAGCGTTGGGACTAGCGGGGCGGAGACCCAGTACTTC	CASSVGTSGAETQYF
NA	TRBV29-1	TRBJ2-7	NA	TGCAGCGCACAGTATTCCTACGAGCAGTACTTC	CSAQYSYEQYF
NA	TRBV7-2	TRBJ1-6	NA	TGTGCCAGCAGCCTAGACAGGAGTTCACCCCTCCACTTT	CASSLDRSSPLHF
NA	TRBV2	TRBJ2-2	TRBD1	TGTGCCACGTCAGGGGGCCCGGGCACCGGGGAGCTGTTTTTT	CATSGGPGTGELFF
few	TRBV2	TRBJ2-5	NA	TGTGCCAGCAGCGGGGGACTCCTAAACCAAGAGACCCAGTACTTC	CASSGGLLNQETQYF
NA	TRBV5-4	TRBJ1-2	NA	TGTGCCAGCAGCCGCCAATCATTTGGCAGGATGGGTGGCTACACCTTC	CASSRQSFGRMGGYTF
NA	TRBV7-2	TRBJ2-7	NA	TGTGCCAGCAGCTTCAGATACGAGCAGTACTTC	CASSFRYEQYF